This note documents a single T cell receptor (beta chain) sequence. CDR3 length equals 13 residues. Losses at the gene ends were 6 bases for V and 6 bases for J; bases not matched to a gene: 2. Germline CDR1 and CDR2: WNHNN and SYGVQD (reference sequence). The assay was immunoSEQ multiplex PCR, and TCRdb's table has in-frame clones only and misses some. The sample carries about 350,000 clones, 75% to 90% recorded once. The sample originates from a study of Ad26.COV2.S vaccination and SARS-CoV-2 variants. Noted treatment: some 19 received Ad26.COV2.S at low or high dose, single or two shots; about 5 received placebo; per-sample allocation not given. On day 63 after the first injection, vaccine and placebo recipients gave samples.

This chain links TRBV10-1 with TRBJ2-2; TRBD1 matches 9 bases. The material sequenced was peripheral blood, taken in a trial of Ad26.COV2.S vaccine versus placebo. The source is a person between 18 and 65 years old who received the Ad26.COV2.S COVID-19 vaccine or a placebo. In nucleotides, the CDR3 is TGCGCCAGCAGCGGGACAGGGCCCGGGGAGCTGTTTTTT. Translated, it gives CASSGTGPGELFF.